One and the same sample provided the 8 T cell receptor beta chains below, sequenced in a study of T cell responses to AZD1222 COVID-19 vaccine. Using immunoSEQ multiplex PCR, the repertoire was profiled, and TCRdb retains in-frame clones only, with some absent. The repertoire holds over 120,000 clones, with 85% to 95% as singletons. Sample: peripheral blood, taken on day 0 of AZD1222 vaccination. These receptors all come from an adult in good health.

In its sample, this clone was seen once. This sequence joins TRBV10-3 and TRBJ1-5; D gene unclear. The V end lost 0 bases, the J end lost 6 bases, and 12 bases lay between the germline ends. CDR1 is ENHRY and CDR2 is SYGVKD in the germline V gene. The CDR3 runs 15 residues. CDR3 nucleotides: TGTGCCATCAGTGAGTCGGGAGGGTTGGGTCAGCCCCAGCATTTT. Protein product: CAISESGGLGQPQHF.

The chain joins TRBV19 to TRBJ2-7; D perhaps matches TRBD1 (6 bases). The CDR3 consists of 13 residues. The V end lost 5 bases, the J end lost 6 bases, and 14 bases lay between the germline ends. Germline V gene lookup returns CDR1 LNHDA and CDR2 SQIVND (reference sequence). CDR3 in DNA: TGTGCCAGTAGTCTCGGACAGTATGGCGAGCAGTACTTC. As protein: CASSLGQYGEQYF.

The rearrangement uses TRBV9 and TRBJ1-1; D perhaps matches TRBD1 (5 bases). The V end lost 1 base, the J end lost 0 bases, and 13 bases lay between the germline ends. The CDR3 totals 16 residues. CDR1 is SGDLS, CDR2 YYNGEE, per germline. CDR3 DNA: TGTGCCAGCAGCGTATCCTCGACAGTGATGAACACTGAAGCTTTCTTT. Its translation is CASSVSSTVMNTEAFF.

The chain joins TRBV6-2 or TRBV6-3 to TRBJ2-7; 7 bases are shared with TRBD1. The CDR3 totals 16 residues. J gave up 0 bases and V 5 bases, and 10 bases lay outside the gene matches. In germline, CDR1 is MNHEY, CDR2 SVGEGT. The chain's CDR3 is CASSGDREKDSYEQYF. CDR3 DNA sequence: TGTGCCAGCAGTGGAGACAGGGAAAAAGACTCCTACGAGCAGTACTTC.

J is TRBJ1-4 and V is TRBV7-6, with 8 bases lining up with TRBD1. The germline V gene encodes CDR1 SGHVS and CDR2 FNYEAQ. The CDR3 is made up of 16 amino acids. Losses at the gene ends were 0 bases for V and 8 bases for J; bases not matched to a gene: 8. The CDR3 sequence: CASSLAFRDRGEKLFF. DNA for the CDR3: TGTGCCAGCAGCTTAGCGTTCCGCGACAGGGGAGAAAAACTGTTTTTT.

This chain joins TRBV19 and TRBJ1-2; a possible D gene is TRBD1 (5 bases). The CDR3 has 13 residues. CDR1 and CDR2 (germline): LNHDA, SQIVND (reference sequence). V dropped 4 bases and J dropped 3 bases, with 9 bases sitting between them. As DNA, the CDR3 is TGTGCCAGTAGTAGGAGCAGGGACTATGGCTACACCTTC. Translation gives CASSRSRDYGYTF.

The chain combines TRBV23-1 with TRBJ2-7; 7 nucleotides line up with TRBD2. TRBV23-1 is reported as an ORF; its role is uncertain. Germline trimming cut 2 bases from V and 7 bases from J; bases unmatched to any gene: 8. This CDR3 has 14 residues. In nucleotides, the CDR3 is TGCGCCAGCAGTCAACCTGGGAGGGCCAGGGAGCAGTACTTC. Amino acid sequence: CASSQPGRAREQYF.

CDR3 bases: TGTGCCAGTAGTAACCTCGTTAATGAAAAACTGTTTTTT. Protein: CASSNLVNEKLFF. The V call is TRBV19, the J call TRBJ1-4; D is uncertain. V was shortened by 4 bases and J by 4 bases, with 7 bases between the two germline ends. Per the germline V gene, CDR1 is LNHDA and CDR2 is SQIVND (reference sequence). The CDR3 is 13 residues long.